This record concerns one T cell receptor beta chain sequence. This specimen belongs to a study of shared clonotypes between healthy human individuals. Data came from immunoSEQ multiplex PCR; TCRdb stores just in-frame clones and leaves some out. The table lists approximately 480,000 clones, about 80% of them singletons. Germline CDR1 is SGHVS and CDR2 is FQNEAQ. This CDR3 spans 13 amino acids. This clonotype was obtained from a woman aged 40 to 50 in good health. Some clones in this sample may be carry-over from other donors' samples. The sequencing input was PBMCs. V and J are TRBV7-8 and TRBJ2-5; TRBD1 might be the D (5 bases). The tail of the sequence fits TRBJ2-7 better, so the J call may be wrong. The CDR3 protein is CASRPDRNNEQYF. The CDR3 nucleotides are TGTGCCAGCAGACCCGACAGAAACAACGAGCAGTACTTC.